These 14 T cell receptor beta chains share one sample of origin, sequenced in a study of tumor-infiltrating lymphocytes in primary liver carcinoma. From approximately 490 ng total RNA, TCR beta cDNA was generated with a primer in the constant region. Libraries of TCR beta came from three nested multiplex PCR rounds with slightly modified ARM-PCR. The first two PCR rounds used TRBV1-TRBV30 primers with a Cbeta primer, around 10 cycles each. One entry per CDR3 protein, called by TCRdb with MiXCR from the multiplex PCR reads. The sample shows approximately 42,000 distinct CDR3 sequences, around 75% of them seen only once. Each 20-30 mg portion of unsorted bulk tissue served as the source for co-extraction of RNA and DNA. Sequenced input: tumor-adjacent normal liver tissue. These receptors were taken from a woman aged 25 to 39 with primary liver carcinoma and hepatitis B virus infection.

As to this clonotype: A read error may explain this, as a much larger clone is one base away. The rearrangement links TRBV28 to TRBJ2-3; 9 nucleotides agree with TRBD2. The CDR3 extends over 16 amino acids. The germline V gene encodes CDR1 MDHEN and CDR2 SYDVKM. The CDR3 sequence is CACRTGAGGPTDTQYF. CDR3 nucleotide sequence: TGTGCCTGCAGAACCGGGGCGGGAGGGCCGACAGATACGCAGTATTTT. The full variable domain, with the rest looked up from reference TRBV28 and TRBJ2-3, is DVKVTQSSRYLVKRTGEKVFLECVQDMDHENMFWYRQDPGLGLRLIYFSYDVKMKEKGDIPEGYSVSREKKERFSLILESASTNQTSMYLCACRTGAGGPTDTQYFGPGTRLTVL.

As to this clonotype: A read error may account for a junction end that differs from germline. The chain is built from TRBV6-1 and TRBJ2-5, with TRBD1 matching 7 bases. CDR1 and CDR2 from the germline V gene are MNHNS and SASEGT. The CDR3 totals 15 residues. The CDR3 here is CTSSVLGGPEGTQYF. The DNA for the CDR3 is TGTACCAGCAGTGTACTAGGGGGCCCGGAAGGGACCCAGTACTTC.

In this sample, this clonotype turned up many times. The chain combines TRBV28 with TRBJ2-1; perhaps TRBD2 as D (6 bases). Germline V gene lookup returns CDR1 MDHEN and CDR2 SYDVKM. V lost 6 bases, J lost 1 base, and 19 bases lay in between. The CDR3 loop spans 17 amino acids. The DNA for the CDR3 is TGTGCCAGCAGCCCAAGATTAGTGGCGGGATCCTACAATGAGCAGTTCTTC. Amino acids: CASSPRLVAGSYNEQFF.

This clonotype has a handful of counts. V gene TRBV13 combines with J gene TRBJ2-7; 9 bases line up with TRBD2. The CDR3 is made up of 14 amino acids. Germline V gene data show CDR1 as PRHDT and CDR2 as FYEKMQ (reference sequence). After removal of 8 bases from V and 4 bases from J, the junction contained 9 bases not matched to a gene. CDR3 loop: CASCSRLAGYEQYF. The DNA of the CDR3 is TGTGCCAGCTGCTCCCGTCTAGCGGGGTACGAGCAGTACTTC.

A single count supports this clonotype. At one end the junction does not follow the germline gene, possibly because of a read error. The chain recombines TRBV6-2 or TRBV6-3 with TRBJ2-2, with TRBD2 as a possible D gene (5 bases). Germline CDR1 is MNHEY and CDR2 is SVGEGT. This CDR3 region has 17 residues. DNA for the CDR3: TGTGCCAGCAGTTGCCCCCCTGGGGAGAGAGGCACCGGGAAGCTGTTTTTT. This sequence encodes CASSCPPGERGTGKLFF.

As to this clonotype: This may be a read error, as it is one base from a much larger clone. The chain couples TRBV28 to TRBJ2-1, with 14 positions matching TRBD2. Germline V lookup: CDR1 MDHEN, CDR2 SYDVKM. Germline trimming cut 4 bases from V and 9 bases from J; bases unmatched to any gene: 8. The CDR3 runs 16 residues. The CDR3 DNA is TGTGCCAGCAGTTACCGGACTAGCGGGAGGTCGGGTGAGCAGTTCTTC. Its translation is CASSYRTSGRSGEQFF. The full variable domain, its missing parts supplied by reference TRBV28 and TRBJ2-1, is DVKVTQSSRYLVKRTGEKVFLECVQDMDHENMFWYRQDPGLGLRLIYFSYDVKMKEKGDIPEGYSVSREKKERFSLILESASTNQTSMYLCASSYRTSGRSGEQFFGPGTRLTVL.

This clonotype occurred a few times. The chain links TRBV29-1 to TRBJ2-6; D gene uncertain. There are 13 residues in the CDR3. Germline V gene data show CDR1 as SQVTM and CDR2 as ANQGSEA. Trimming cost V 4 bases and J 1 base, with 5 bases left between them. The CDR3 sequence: CSVAGSGANVLTF. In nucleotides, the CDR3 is TGCAGCGTTGCTGGGTCTGGGGCCAACGTCCTGACTTTC.

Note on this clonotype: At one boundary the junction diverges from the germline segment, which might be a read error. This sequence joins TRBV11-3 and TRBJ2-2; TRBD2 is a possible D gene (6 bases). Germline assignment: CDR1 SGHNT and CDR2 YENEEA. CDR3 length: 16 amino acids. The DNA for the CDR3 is TGTGCCAGCAGCTTGGCTCCCATTACGGTGGGCGGGGAGCTGCTTTTT. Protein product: CASSLAPITVGGELLF.

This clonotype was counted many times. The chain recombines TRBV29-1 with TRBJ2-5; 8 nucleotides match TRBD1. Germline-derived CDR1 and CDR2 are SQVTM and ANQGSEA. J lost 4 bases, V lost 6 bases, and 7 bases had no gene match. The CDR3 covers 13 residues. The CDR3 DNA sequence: TGCAGCGTCGGGACAGGCCGGAGAGAGACCCAGTACTTC. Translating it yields CSVGTGRRETQYF.

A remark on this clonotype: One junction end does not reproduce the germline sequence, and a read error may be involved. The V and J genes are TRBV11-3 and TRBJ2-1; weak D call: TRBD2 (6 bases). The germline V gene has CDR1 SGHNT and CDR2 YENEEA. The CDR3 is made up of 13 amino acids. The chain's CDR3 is CASSLDGSSEHFF. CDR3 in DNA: TGTGCCAGCAGCTTAGACGGGAGTAGTGAGCACTTCTTC.

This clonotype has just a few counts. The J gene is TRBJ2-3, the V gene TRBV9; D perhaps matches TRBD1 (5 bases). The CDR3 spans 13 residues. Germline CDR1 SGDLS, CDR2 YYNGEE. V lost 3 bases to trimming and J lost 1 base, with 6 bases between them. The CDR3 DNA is TGTGCCAGCAGCGGGGGCGGCACAGATACGCAGTATTTT. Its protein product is CASSGGGTDTQYF.

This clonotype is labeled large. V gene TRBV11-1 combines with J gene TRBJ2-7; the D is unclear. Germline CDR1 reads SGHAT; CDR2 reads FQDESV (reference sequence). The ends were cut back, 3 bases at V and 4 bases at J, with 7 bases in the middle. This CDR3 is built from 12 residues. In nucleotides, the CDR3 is TGTGCCAGCAGCTTCATGGGTTACGAGCAGTACTTC. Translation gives CASSFMGYEQYF.

CDR3: CASSRVVAGVSGRLFF. CDR3 in DNA: TGTGCCAGCAGCAGGGTTGTGGCGGGAGTGTCCGGGAGGCTGTTTTTT. The chain employs TRBV11-1 and TRBJ2-2; TRBD2 aligns across 7 bases. Trimming took 5 bases from V and 13 from J; bases not matched to a gene: 19. Germline lookup yields CDR1 SGHAT and CDR2 FQDESV (reference sequence). The CDR3 has 16 residues.

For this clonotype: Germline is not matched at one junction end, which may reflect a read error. The CDR3 sequence: CASSTSLVGGCNELFF. The CDR3 DNA is TGTGCCAGCAGCACCTCTCTAGTGGGAGGATGCAATGAGCTGTTCTTC. This rearrangement joins TRBV11-2 to TRBJ2-1; perhaps TRBD2 as D (6 bases). CDR1 and CDR2 (germline): SGHAT, FQNNGV. The CDR3 is 16 residues long.